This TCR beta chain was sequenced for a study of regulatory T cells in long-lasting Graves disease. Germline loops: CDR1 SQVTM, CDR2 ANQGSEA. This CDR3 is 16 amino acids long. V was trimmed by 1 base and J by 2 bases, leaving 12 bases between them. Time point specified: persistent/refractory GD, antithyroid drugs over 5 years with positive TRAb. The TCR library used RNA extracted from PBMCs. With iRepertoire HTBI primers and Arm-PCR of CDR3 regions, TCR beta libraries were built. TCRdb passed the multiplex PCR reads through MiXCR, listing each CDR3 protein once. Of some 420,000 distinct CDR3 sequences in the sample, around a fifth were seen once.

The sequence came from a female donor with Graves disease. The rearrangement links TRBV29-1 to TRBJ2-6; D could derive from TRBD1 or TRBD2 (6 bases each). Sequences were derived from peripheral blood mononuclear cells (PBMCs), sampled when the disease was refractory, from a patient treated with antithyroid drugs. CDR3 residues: CSVEGGGRTGANVLTF. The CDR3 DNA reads TGCAGCGTTGAAGGAGGGGGGCGGACTGGGGCCAACGTCCTGACTTTC.